This TCR beta chain stems from a study of naive CD8 T cells in extremely preterm neonates. The study's findings and limits: Preterm neonates shared more CDR3 nucleotide sequences (approximately 2.7%) than older groups. The authors flagged variable productive template counts in preterm samples.

Generated by immunoSEQ multiplex PCR, the TCRdb table keeps only in-frame clones and is missing some. The sample has some 4,900 clones, roughly 97% seen once. This clone was found once. The antigen is unknown. Losses at the gene ends were 4 bases for V and 5 bases for J; bases not matched to a gene: 6. This CDR3 spans 14 amino acids. Germline values: CDR1 SEHNR, CDR2 FQNEAQ (reference sequence). Elective cesarean births at roughly 37-43 weeks, without labor or membrane rupture, supplied the cord blood. Excluded: fetal demise, active maternal HSV, known maternal HIV. The sequenced sample consisted of naive CD8+ T cells from cord blood. J is TRBJ1-2 and V is TRBV7-9; 8 nucleotides align to TRBD1. The source is a newborn in good health. The DNA of the CDR3 is TGTGCCAGCAGCTACCCCGGGACAGGATATGGCTACACCTTC. Translated: CASSYPGTGYGYTF.